This TCR beta chain was found in a study of T cells in Graves' hyperthyroidism and ophthalmopathy. Study overall: Peripheral blood was obtained at initial diagnosis, preceding any treatment. Whole-study findings and limits: In validation, the model predicted ophthalmopathy. These predictions came a median around 5.9 months before onset. In the analysis, a 13 V-J model separated ophthalmopathy from stable hyperthyroidism.

Exclusion criteria comprised uncontrolled infection, other autoimmune disease, pregnancy or lactation. This clonotype was picked up a small number of times. What it binds is not known. The TCR beta CDR3 regions underwent amplification using RNA transcripts as the source. The study used the HTBI primer set for a first-round RT-PCR of the TCR CDR3. MiXCR, applied by TCRdb to the multiplex PCR reads, yields one record per CDR3 protein. The table has 300,000 to 450,000 distinct CDR3 sequences, 15% to 20% seen once. CDR3 length equals 15 residues. Trimming cost V 5 bases and J 5 bases; bases outside gene matches: 12. Germline V gives CDR1 SGHRS, CDR2 YFSETQ.

The sample taken for sequencing was blood. The chain combines TRBV5-1 with TRBJ2-5, with TRBD2 matching over 7 bases. The sequence derives from a woman in her thirties or forties with Graves' ophthalmopathy. CDR3 nucleotides: TGCGCCAGCAGAAGCGGGATCGGTCTTGTGGAGACCCAGTACTTC. Protein: CASRSGIGLVETQYF.